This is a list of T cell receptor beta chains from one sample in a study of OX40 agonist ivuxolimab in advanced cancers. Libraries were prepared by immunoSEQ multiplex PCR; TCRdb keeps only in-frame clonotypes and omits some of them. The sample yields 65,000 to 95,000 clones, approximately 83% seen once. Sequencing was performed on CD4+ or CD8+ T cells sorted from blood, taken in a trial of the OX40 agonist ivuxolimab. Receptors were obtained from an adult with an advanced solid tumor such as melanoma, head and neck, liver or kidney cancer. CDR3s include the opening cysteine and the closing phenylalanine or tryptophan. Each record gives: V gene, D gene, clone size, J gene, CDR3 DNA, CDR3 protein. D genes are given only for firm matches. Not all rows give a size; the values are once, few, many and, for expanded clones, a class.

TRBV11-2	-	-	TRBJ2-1	TGTGCCAGCAGCCAAGCAACCTACAATGAGCAGTTCTTC	CASSQATYNEQFF
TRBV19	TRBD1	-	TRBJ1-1	TGTGCCAGTAGTATTCCGGGACAGCCAAACACTGAAGCTTTCTTT	CASSIPGQPNTEAFF
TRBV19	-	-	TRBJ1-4	TGTGCCAGTAGCAGAGGGTTCGGTAATGAAAAACTGTTTTTT	CASSRGFGNEKLFF
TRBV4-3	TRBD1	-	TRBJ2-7	TGCGCCAGCAGCCAAGAGATGGACAGGTTGACCGAGCAGTACTTC	CASSQEMDRLTEQYF
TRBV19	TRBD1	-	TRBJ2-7	TGTGCCAGTAGTATCGCCGGACAGGGGGCTGCCGAGCAGTACTTC	CASSIAGQGAAEQYF
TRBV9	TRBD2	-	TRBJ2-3	TGTGCCAGCAGCGTGGGGCTGGGCGGGGGGGCACCGAGGGGCACAGATACGCAGTATTTT	CASSVGLGGGAPRGTDTQYF
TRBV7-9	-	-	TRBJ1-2	TGTGCCAGCAGCTGGGAGGGCTATGGCTACACCTTC	CASSWEGYGYTF
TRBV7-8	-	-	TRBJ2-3	TGTGCCAGCAGCTTAGACACAGGGAAGACAGATACGCAGTATTTT	CASSLDTGKTDTQYF
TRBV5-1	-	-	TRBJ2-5	TGCGCCAGCGCGTACCAAGAGACCCAGTACTTC	CASAYQETQYF
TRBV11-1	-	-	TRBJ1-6	TGTGCCAGCAGCCTCGAGAAGGGGAGGACGGGATCACCCCTCCACTTT	CASSLEKGRTGSPLHF
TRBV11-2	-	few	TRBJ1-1	TGTGCCAGCAGCTTAGATTTTCTAGGCACTGAAGCTTTCTTT	CASSLDFLGTEAFF